What follows are 15 T cell receptor beta chains derived from one specimen sequenced in a study of a mutant IDH1 vaccine in newly diagnosed glioma. TCRdb's copy holds only in-frame clones and misses some; the assay was immunoSEQ multiplex PCR. The table lists about 32,000 clones, about four fifths of them singletons, with around 6.8% in the top ten. No antigens are known for them. Noted time point: week 35, safety follow-up. Vaccinated patients received 300 ug of mutant IDH1 20-mer peptide per dose, with topical imiquimod. This specimen was PBMCs, taken from a glioma patient whose treatment included an IDH1 peptide vaccine. The receptors shown here come from a woman between 18 and 29 years old with glioma.

This clone occurred once. This chain links TRBV30 with TRBJ2-1; 12 bases are a match to TRBD2. Germline CDR1 is GTSNPN and CDR2 is SVGIG (reference sequence). V shed 2 bases, J shed 2 bases, and the junction held 4 bases outside the gene matches. This CDR3 has 16 amino acids. The chain's CDR3 is CAWSTTSGGTYNEQFF. CDR3 sequence (DNA): TGTGCCTGGAGTACAACTAGCGGGGGGACCTACAATGAGCAGTTCTTC.

This clone was found a few times. Additional DNA sequences in this sample encode the identical CDR3. This rearrangement joins TRBV11-2 to TRBJ1-1; D unresolved. Germline values: CDR1 SGHAT, CDR2 FQNNGV. The CDR3 spans 13 residues. V lost 3 bases, J lost 1 base, and 6 bases lay in between. CDR3: CASSLGGNTEAFF. The CDR3 DNA reads TGTGCCAGCAGCTTGGGTGGGAACACTGAAGCTTTCTTT.

The chain carries TRBV4-3 and TRBJ2-4; no definite D call. CDR3 length: 13 residues. Trimming stripped 0 bases from V and 16 bases from J, with 16 bases between. The germline CDR1 and CDR2 sequences are LGHNA and YSLEER. The DNA of the CDR3 is TGCGCCAGCAGCCAAGATCGTAGGAATTTGGTCTACTTC. Translation gives CASSQDRRNLVYF.

This rearrangement joins TRBV5-6 to TRBJ1-1, with D hard to call. Germline CDR1 SGHDT, CDR2 YYEEEE. CDR3 size: 15 residues. V was cut by 4 bases and J by 0 bases, with 13 bases left in between. The CDR3 DNA reads TGTGCCAGCAGCCCCCCGGGAGGGATGAACACTGAAGCTTTCTTT. Translated: CASSPPGGMNTEAFF.

V and J are TRBV7-2 and TRBJ1-4; D is ambiguous. Trimming took off 8 bases at V and 0 bases at J, with 10 bases between the two ends. The CDR3 totals 14 residues. Germline loops: CDR1 SGHTA, CDR2 FQGNSA. The CDR3: CASRPDPTNEKLFF. The DNA for the CDR3 is TGTGCCAGCCGCCCGGACCCAACTAATGAAAAACTGTTTTTT.

J is TRBJ2-7 and V is TRBV14; 9 nucleotides match TRBD1. In germline, CDR1 is SGHDN, CDR2 FVKESK. The CDR3 runs to 14 residues. The V gene end was trimmed by 3 bases and the J gene end by 5 bases; junction bases not matched to a gene: 5. This CDR3 is CASSHRDRVNEQYF. The CDR3 bases are TGTGCCAGCAGCCATAGGGACAGGGTCAACGAGCAGTACTTC. Using reference TRBV14 and TRBJ2-7 for the parts outside the CDR3, the full variable domain is EAGVTQFPSHSVIEKGQTVTLRCDPISGHDNLYWYRRVMGKEIKFLLHFVKESKQDESGMPNNRFLAERTGGTYSTLKVQPAELEDSGVYFCASSHRDRVNEQYFGPGTRLTVT.

This clone was seen more than once but under ten times. The J gene is TRBJ1-5, the V gene TRBV30; D is possibly TRBD1 (5 bases). The CDR3 totals 13 residues. Trimming took 0 bases from V and 5 from J, leaving 8 bases between them. The germline CDR1 and CDR2 sequences are GTSNPN and SVGIG (reference sequence). The CDR3 DNA is TGTGCCTGGAGTGTCGGGGGGGATCAGCCCCAGCATTTT. It translates to CAWSVGGDQPQHF.

The chain couples TRBV6-1 to TRBJ2-1, with TRBD1 matching 7 bases. Per germline, CDR1 MNHNS and CDR2 SASEGT. Trimming cost V 8 bases and J 6 bases; bases outside gene matches: 10. The length of the CDR3 is 14 residues. DNA of the CDR3: TGTGCCAGCTCACTCGGACAGGTCACCAATGAGCAGTTCTTC. Translated, it gives CASSLGQVTNEQFF.

V usage is TRBV19 and J usage is TRBJ1-6; 11 bases align to TRBD1. Germline CDR1 is LNHDA and CDR2 is SQIVND (reference sequence). V dropped 10 bases and J dropped 8; count of bases not matched to a gene: 13. The CDR3 contains 16 residues. DNA for the CDR3: TGTGCCACCGCCTTCGGGACAGGGGGTGTATATTCACCCCTCCACTTT. It yields the protein CATAFGTGGVYSPLHF.

The genes are TRBV5-1 and TRBJ2-3; D is uncertain. The CDR3 runs 14 residues. CDR1 SGHRS and CDR2 YFSETQ come from the germline V gene. Trimming removed 4 bases at V and 0 bases at J, with 9 bases between. This CDR3 reads CASSLLASTDTQYF. The CDR3 DNA follows: TGCGCCAGCAGCCTACTGGCTAGCACAGATACGCAGTATTTT.

The chain has TRBV6-1 and TRBJ1-6, with 7 bases aligning to TRBD1. Germline CDR1 reads MNHNS; CDR2 reads SASEGT. V shed 4 bases, J shed 3 bases, and the junction held 6 bases outside the gene matches. This CDR3 is 16 amino acids long. The CDR3 reads CASSGPTGDYNSPLHF. The CDR3 nucleotides read TGTGCCAGCAGTGGACCCACAGGGGACTATAATTCACCCCTCCACTTT.

The chain couples TRBV10-3 to TRBJ2-7; 9 nucleotides match TRBD1. The CDR3 length is 16 residues. The J segment lost 2 bases and the V segment lost 2 bases, leaving 7 bases of the junction unmatched. Germline V lookup: CDR1 ENHRY, CDR2 SYGVKD. CDR3 in DNA: TGTGCCATCAGTGAGCCGGGACAGGGAGTTGCCTACGAGCAGTACTTC. Protein: CAISEPGQGVAYEQYF.

V and J are TRBV9 and TRBJ2-1; D remains ambiguous. The V end lost 0 bases, the J end lost 2 bases, and 9 bases lay between the germline ends. Germline V gene data show CDR1 as SGDLS and CDR2 as YYNGEE. The CDR3 has 15 amino acids. The CDR3, as DNA: TGTGCCAGCAGCGTAGCTAGGGCGGCCTACAATGAGCAGTTCTTC. It codes for CASSVARAAYNEQFF.

V is TRBV19 and J is TRBJ2-7, with TRBD2 matching 7 bases. Germline values: CDR1 LNHDA, CDR2 SQIVND (reference sequence). CDR3 length: 13 residues. V lost 5 bases to trimming and J lost 6 bases; unmatched junction nucleotides: 7. CDR3 sequence (DNA): TGTGCCAGTAGTCCCCCCCCGGGGGGCGAGCAGTACTTC. It specifies CASSPPPGGEQYF.

This clone was recorded only once. CDR3 nucleotides: TGTGCCAGCAGTGCCCTTGGGCCCCGGGACAATCAGCCCCAGCATTTT. Its protein product is CASSALGPRDNQPQHF. V gene TRBV6-1 combines with J gene TRBJ1-5; no definite D call. V was clipped by 4 bases and J by 3 bases, with 16 bases between them. The CDR3 is 16 residues long. CDR1 and CDR2 (germline): MNHNS, SASEGT.